This TCR beta chain was sequenced in a study of T cells in Graves' hyperthyroidism and ophthalmopathy. Germline CDR1 and CDR2: SGHRS and YFSETQ. The CDR3 runs to 14 residues. This clonotype was seen ten or more times. At one end the junction does not follow the germline gene, possibly because of a read error. Based on clinical symptoms, serum thyroxine and TRAb, thyroid ultrasound and orbital computed tomography, diagnoses were reached. The investigators amplified TCR beta CDR3 regions from RNA transcripts. Initially, a first-round RT-PCR of the TCR CDR3 employed the HTBI primer set. From the multiplex PCR reads, TCRdb called clonotypes with MiXCR, one entry per CDR3 protein. The data contain over 350,000 distinct CDR3 sequences, roughly 14% of them singletons.

Sequenced: blood. The V and J genes are TRBV5-1 and TRBJ2-7; maybe TRBD1 (5 bases). This TCR was sampled from a young man with Graves' ophthalmopathy. CDR3 in amino acids: CASSLGQGNYEQYF. CDR3 DNA: TGTGCCAGCAGCTTAGGGCAGGGAAACTACGAGCAGTACTTC.